This TCR beta chain was sequenced during a study of blood T cell repertoires in COVID-19. In the study overall: Spain, Italy and the United States supplied samples that represented acute and convalescent COVID-19.

The CDR3 sequence is 13 residues long. Losses at the gene ends were 0 bases for V and 11 bases for J; bases not matched to a gene: 5. Germline V gene lookup returns CDR1 LGHNA and CDR2 YNFKEQ. Original handling: Scientists estimated how many nucleated cells there were by amplifying reference gene primers. Produced via immunoSEQ multiplex PCR; TCRdb's table is partial and in-frame only. V and J calls and clone size come straight from that table; D and trimming were deduced from the DNA. The sample includes over 200,000 clones, over 75% seen only once; the top ten take roughly 2%. The source of this sequence is a man aged 35 to 55 with active or convalescent COVID-19. Sequenced: peripheral blood. The rearrangement uses TRBV4-2 and TRBJ1-2; 8 bases align to TRBD1. The CDR3 loop reads CASSQDGGQAYTF. The CDR3, as DNA: TGTGCCAGCAGCCAAGACGGGGGACAGGCTTACACCTTC.